This T cell receptor (beta chain) was documented in a study of control samples from healthy donors and cancer patients. The germline CDR1 and CDR2 sequences are SGHTA and FQGNSA. CDR3 size: 14 residues. V lost 1 base and J 2 bases, leaving 9 bases between the germline ends. The assay was immunoSEQ multiplex PCR, and TCRdb's table has in-frame clones only and misses some. The sample has about 170,000 clones; just under 95% are singletons. This clone was seen just once. Source material: blood. The receptor comes from a woman aged 60-75 years in good health. This chain uses TRBV7-2 with TRBJ2-7; D is uncertain. The CDR3 spells CASSLEADTYEQYF. CDR3 sequence (DNA): TGTGCCAGCAGCTTAGAGGCAGACACCTACGAGCAGTACTTC.